The 8 T cell receptor beta chains presented below share a single source sample, sequenced in a study of OX40 agonist ivuxolimab in advanced cancers. Sequenced by immunoSEQ multiplex PCR; TCRdb stores in-frame clones only, minus some. The sample lists about 69,000 clones; 80% to 90% were seen once. The input for sequencing was CD4+ or CD8+ T cells sorted from blood, taken in a trial of the OX40 agonist ivuxolimab. The receptor set was obtained from an adult with an advanced solid tumor such as melanoma, head and neck, liver or kidney cancer.

This clone was counted between two and nine times. J is TRBJ1-4 and V is TRBV7-8, with D unclear. Germline V gene sequence: CDR1 SGHVS, CDR2 FQNEAQ. This CDR3 spans 15 amino acids. Trimming took off 3 bases at V and 4 bases at J, with 12 bases between the two ends. The CDR3 nucleotides are TGTGCCAGCAGCTTCTTCGGGCCGTTTAATGAAAAACTGTTTTTT. Protein product: CASSFFGPFNEKLFF.

For this clone: Relative to the germline gene, one junction end is altered; a read error may explain this. This sequence joins TRBV7-7 and TRBJ2-1; weak D call: TRBD1 (6 bases). The CDR3 extends over 13 amino acids. The germline gives CDR1 SSHAT, CDR2 FNYEAQ (reference sequence). The CDR3 spells CASSRTVYNEQFF. The CDR3 nucleotides are TGTGCTAGCAGCCGGACAGTCTACAATGAGCAGTTCTTC. The variable domain in full, with the rest retrieved from reference TRBV7-7 and TRBJ2-1, is GAGVSQSPRYKVTKRGQDVTLRCDPISSHATLYWYQQALGQGPEFLTYFNYEAQPDKSGLPSDRFSAERPEGSISTLTIQRTEQRDSAMYRCASSRTVYNEQFFGPGTRLTVL.

This clone was found a few times. This chain joins TRBV27 and TRBJ1-6; D may be TRBD1 (5 bases). The CDR3 contains 16 residues. V shed 4 bases and J shed 0 bases, with 10 bases lying between them. Germline lookup yields CDR1 MNHEY and CDR2 SMNVEV (reference sequence). CDR3 DNA sequence: TGTGCCAGCAGTTCCCCAGGGAGCTCCTATAATTCACCCCTCCACTTT. Encoded protein: CASSSPGSSYNSPLHF.

The rearrangement uses TRBV6-6 and TRBJ1-2; 8 nucleotides line up with TRBD1. Germline CDR1 and CDR2: MNHNY and SVGAGI (reference sequence). With V trimmed by 2 bases and J by 4 bases, 6 bases remained unmatched. This CDR3 is 15 amino acids long. The DNA for the CDR3 is TGTGCCAGCAGTTACACCGGACAGGGTCTCTATGGCTACACCTTC. Its protein is CASSYTGQGLYGYTF.

The V gene is TRBV27, the J gene TRBJ1-1; D unclear. Germline values: CDR1 MNHEY, CDR2 SMNVEV (reference sequence). V lost 3 bases to trimming and J lost 2 bases, with 7 bases between them. There are 13 residues in the CDR3. The CDR3 region is CASSFQENTEAFF. As DNA, the CDR3 is TGTGCCAGCAGTTTTCAGGAAAACACTGAAGCTTTCTTT.

This chain joins TRBV2 and TRBJ2-7; D is unclear. This CDR3 comprises 15 residues. V was cut by 0 bases and J by 4 bases, with 13 bases left in between. Germline V gene lookup returns CDR1 SNHLY and CDR2 FYNNEI. In DNA, the CDR3 is TGTGCCAGCAGTGAAGCCCGTGGTAGAGGTTACGAGCAGTACTTC. Encoded protein: CASSEARGRGYEQYF.

The V and J genes are TRBV2 and TRBJ1-5; 8 bases are a match to TRBD1. Germline CDR1 and CDR2: SNHLY and FYNNEI. The CDR3 contains 15 residues. Trimming cost V 8 bases and J 1 base; bases outside gene matches: 7. The CDR3 DNA follows: TGTGCCAGCGCCCCCTGGACAGGGAGCAATCAGCCCCAGCATTTT. Its protein is CASAPWTGSNQPQHF.

CDR3 sequence reads: CASSPGSGGEAFF. CDR3 in DNA: TGTGCCAGCTCACCGGGGTCTGGGGGTGAAGCTTTCTTT. The chain recombines TRBV18 with TRBJ1-1, with a possible D match to TRBD1 (5 bases). CDR1 is KGHSH and CDR2 is LQKENI in the germline V gene. Trimming pared 3 bases from V and 7 bases from J, leaving 12 bases between. The CDR3 has 13 amino acids. Full variable domain (missing parts from reference TRBV18 and TRBJ1-1): NAGVMQNPRHLVRRRGQEARLRCSPMKGHSHVYWYRQLPEEGLKFMVYLQKENIIDESGMPKERFSAEFPKEGPSILRIQQVVRGDSAAYFCASSPGSGGEAFFGQGTRLTVV.